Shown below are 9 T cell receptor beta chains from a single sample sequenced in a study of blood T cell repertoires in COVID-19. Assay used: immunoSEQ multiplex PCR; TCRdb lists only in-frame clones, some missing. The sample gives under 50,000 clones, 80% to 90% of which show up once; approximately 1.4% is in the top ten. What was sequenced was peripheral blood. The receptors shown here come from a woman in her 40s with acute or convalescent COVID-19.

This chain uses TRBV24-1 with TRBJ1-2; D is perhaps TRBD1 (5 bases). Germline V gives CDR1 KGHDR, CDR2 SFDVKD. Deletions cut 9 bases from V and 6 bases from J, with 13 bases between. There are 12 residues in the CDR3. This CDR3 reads CATGGGFDGYTF. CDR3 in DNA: TGTGCCACCGGGGGGGGATTCGATGGCTACACCTTC.

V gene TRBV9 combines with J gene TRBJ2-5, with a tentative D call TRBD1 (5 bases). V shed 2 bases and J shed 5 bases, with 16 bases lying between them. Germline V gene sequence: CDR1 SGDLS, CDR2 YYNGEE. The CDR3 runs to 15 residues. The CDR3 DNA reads TGTGCCAGCAGCGTCCTATCCAGGGTAGGGGAGACCCAGTACTTC. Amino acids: CASSVLSRVGETQYF.

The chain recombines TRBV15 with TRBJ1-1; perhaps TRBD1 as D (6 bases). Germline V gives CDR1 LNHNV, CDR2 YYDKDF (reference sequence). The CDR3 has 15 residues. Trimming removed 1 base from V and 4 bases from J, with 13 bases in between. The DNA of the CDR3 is TGTGCCACCAGCAGAGCCCGAACAGGGACCACTGAAGCTTTCTTT. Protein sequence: CATSRARTGTTEAFF.

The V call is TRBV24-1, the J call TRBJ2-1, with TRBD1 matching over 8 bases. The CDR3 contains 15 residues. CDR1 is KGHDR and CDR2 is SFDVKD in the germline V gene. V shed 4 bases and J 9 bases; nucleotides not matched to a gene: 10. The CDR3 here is CATSERLTGGGEQFF. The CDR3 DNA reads TGTGCCACCAGTGAGAGACTTACAGGGGGTGGTGAGCAGTTCTTC.

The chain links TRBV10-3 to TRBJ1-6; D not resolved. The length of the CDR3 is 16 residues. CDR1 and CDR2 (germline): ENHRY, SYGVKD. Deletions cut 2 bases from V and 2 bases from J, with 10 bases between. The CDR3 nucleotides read TGTGCCATCAGTGAGAGGGCCGGGACCTATAATTCACCCCTCCACTTT. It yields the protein CAISERAGTYNSPLHF.

Here the CDR3 reads CAISRTSGDTYNEQFF. The CDR3 DNA reads TGTGCCATCAGTCGGACTAGCGGGGATACCTACAATGAGCAGTTCTTC. V is TRBV10-3 and J is TRBJ2-1; 12 bases are a match to TRBD2. Trimming took 5 bases from V and 2 from J; bases not matched to a gene: 4. Germline assignment: CDR1 ENHRY and CDR2 SYGVKD. The CDR3 totals 16 residues.

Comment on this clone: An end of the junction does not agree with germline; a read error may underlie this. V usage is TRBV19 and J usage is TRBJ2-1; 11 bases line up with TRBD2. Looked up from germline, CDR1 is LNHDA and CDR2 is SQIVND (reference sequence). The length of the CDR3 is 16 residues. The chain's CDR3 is CASSIDLAGGVNQQFF. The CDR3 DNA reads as TGTGCCAGTAGTATAGATCTAGCGGGGGGCGTCAATCAGCAGTTCTTC.

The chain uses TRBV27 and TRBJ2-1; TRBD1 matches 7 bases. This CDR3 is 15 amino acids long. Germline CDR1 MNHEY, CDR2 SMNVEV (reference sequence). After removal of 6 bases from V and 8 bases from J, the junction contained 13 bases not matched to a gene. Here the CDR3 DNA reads TGTGCCAGCAGCCGAAAGGGGGCGCTACAGGATGAGCAGTTCTTC. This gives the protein CASSRKGALQDEQFF.

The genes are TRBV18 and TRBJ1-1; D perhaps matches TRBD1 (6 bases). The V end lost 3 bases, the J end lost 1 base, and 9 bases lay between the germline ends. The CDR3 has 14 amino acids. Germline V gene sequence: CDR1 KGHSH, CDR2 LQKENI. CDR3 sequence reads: CASSPARGNTEAFF. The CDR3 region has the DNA TGTGCCAGCTCACCGGCCAGGGGGAACACTGAAGCTTTCTTT. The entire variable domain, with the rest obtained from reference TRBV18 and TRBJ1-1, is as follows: NAGVMQNPRHLVRRRGQEARLRCSPMKGHSHVYWYRQLPEEGLKFMVYLQKENIIDESGMPKERFSAEFPKEGPSILRIQQVVRGDSAAYFCASSPARGNTEAFFGQGTRLTVV.